This T cell receptor (beta chain) was identified during a study of spatial heterogeneity in lung cancer. The CDR3 covers 12 residues. The V and J ends lost 7 bases and 8 bases respectively, with 14 bases between them. Germline V lookup: CDR1 LNHDA, CDR2 SQIVND (reference sequence). TCRdb ran MiXCR on the 5' RACE reads and lists one entry per CDR3 protein. The sample lists 25,000 to 30,000 distinct CDR3 sequences, 7.5% to 10% seen once, with under 40% in the top ten. Time point defined: sample taken at primary tumor resection. No cells were sorted before sequencing. The whole RNA sequenced was extracted from tumor, nontumor lung or frozen PBMC. This clonotype was seen ten or more times.

This clonotype was obtained from a female donor with early-stage non-small cell lung cancer. Sequencing was performed on PBMCs, taken at surgery. This chain uses TRBV19 with TRBJ1-2, with D tentatively TRBD1 (6 bases). CDR3 in amino acids: CASKTGFRGYTF. The CDR3 nucleotides read TGTGCCAGTAAAACAGGGTTTCGAGGCTACACCTTC.